The clone carrying this T cell receptor beta chain was detected only once. Its target is not known. These data come from a study of shared clonotypes between healthy human individuals. Libraries were prepared by immunoSEQ multiplex PCR; TCRdb keeps only in-frame clonotypes and omits some of them. The table includes a few million clones, 80% to 95% detected once. Study findings and constraints: Sharing across four donors was highest in naive CD4 (approximately 5%) and lowest in memory CD8 (roughly 0.4%).

The length of the CDR3 is 14 residues. V shed 7 bases and J shed 0 bases, with 13 bases lying between them. Germline V gene data show CDR1 as SGHTA and CDR2 as FQGNSA. The chain employs TRBV7-2 and TRBJ2-7; D is unresolved. Sequenced input: naive CD4+ T cells from PBMCs. Specified subset: CD45RA+ positively selected. The TCR was taken from a man between 18 and 35 years old in good health. Some clones in this sample may be carry-over from other donors' samples. Here the CDR3 reads CASTLSAISYEQYF. CDR3 bases: TGTGCCAGCACCTTGAGCGCGATCTCCTACGAGCAGTACTTC.